This T cell receptor beta chain originates from a study of beta chain features in type 1 diabetes. The investigators reverse transcribed all of the isolated RNA, so they sequenced expressed TCRB transcripts. Data came from immunoSEQ multiplex PCR; TCRdb stores just in-frame clones and leaves some out. The sample has 200,000 to 250,000 clones, 9.5% to 13% seen once; the top ten hold roughly 1.3%. General study points: A pattern of fewer insertions and more deletions at VDJ junctions was seen in type 1 diabetes patients.

As regards this clone: Its antigen is as yet unknown.

This TCR came from a man aged 18 to 30 in good health. Specimen: central memory CD4+ T cells from blood.

The CDR3 sequence is CSVEEGSDTQYF. CDR3 bases: TGCAGCGTTGAGGAGGGATCAGATACGCAGTATTTT. The V call is TRBV29-1, the J call TRBJ2-3; D may be TRBD2 (6 bases). In germline, CDR1 is SQVTM, CDR2 ANQGSEA. V gave up 3 bases and J gave up 4 bases, with 8 bases separating them. The CDR3 consists of 12 residues.